This T cell receptor delta chain derives from a study of gamma-delta chains in newborns, infants, children. Study-wide context: Microbial exposure reportedly drives polyclonal innate γδ T cell expansion after birth.

TCRdb re-identified clones in the reads via CATT. The table has around 5,000 delta-chain clones, more than 4% seen once. V lost 2 bases and J lost 4, with 10 bases in between. The CDR3 has 14 residues. The germline CDR1 and CDR2 sequences are GEAIGNYY and EKD. The rearrangement links TRDV2 to TRDJ2, with TRDD3 as a possible D gene (6 bases). The TCR originated in a child who was a newborn, infant or young child, either healthy, febrile or measles-vaccinated (not recorded which). The sequencing sample was made of blood. The CDR3 region has the DNA TGTGCCTGTGACAAAGGGGATTCGACAGCACAACTCTTCTTT. Encoded protein: CACDKGDSTAQLFF.